This note documents a single T cell receptor beta chain sequence. Its antigen is as yet unknown. Trimming took 2 bases from V and 6 from J, leaving 7 bases between them. From germline, CDR1 is SGHRS and CDR2 YFSETQ. CDR3 length equals 12 residues. The time point is: sample taken at primary tumor resection. Untreated early-stage non-small cell lung cancer patients, around 70 in total, were the donors. The sample belongs to a study of spatial heterogeneity in lung cancer. Looking at the study overall: Correlation of TCR transcript counts in tumor regions with a T cell module score from matched bulk RNA-seq was strong.

The study, taken as a whole, reports: Expanded alpha and beta TCR counts within tumors tracked tumor mutation counts.

TCRdb processed the 5' RACE reads anew with MiXCR; each CDR3 protein has one entry. The sample lists just under 2,000 distinct CDR3 sequences; about 9.8% were seen once. This sequence originates from a female donor with early-stage non-small cell lung cancer. The J gene is TRBJ2-3, the V gene TRBV5-1; D ambiguous. This specimen was lung tumor tissue, taken at surgery. CDR3 sequence (DNA): TGCGCCAGCAGCTTTGACGGGGATACGCAGTATTTT. Its translation is CASSFDGDTQYF.